A single TCR beta chain is shown here with its context. What it recognizes is unknown. CDR1 is LNHDA, CDR2 SQIVND, per germline (reference sequence). The CDR3 is 14 amino acids. Between the trimmed V and J ends, which lost 5 bases and 0 bases, there was a span of 8 bases. The authors took one heparinised blood draw, averaging about 110 mL, from each donor. Expressed TCRB transcripts were sequenced because the isolated RNA had all been reverse transcribed beforehand. Libraries were prepared by immunoSEQ multiplex PCR; TCRdb keeps only in-frame clonotypes and omits some of them. The table has approximately 44,000 clones, about 66% seen once. This sample was taken from a study of beta chain features in type 1 diabetes. For the study at large: The study examined around 99,000,000 sorted cells across all samples.

Regarding the study as a whole: Moderate yet significant TCRB CDR3 shortening was seen in Type 1 diabetes patients in all four CD4+ subsets. Possible PCR preference for shorter templates applied equally to patients and controls. The question of HLA type influencing TCRB rearrangement was one that remained unresolved here.

Sequencing was carried out using Tregs from blood. The clonotype comes from a woman aged 18-29 years with type 1 diabetes. The genes are TRBV19 and TRBJ1-3; D is unclear. CDR3 sequence: CASSLVGSGNTIYF. The CDR3 region has the DNA TGTGCCAGTAGTTTGGTCGGCTCTGGAAACACCATATATTTT.